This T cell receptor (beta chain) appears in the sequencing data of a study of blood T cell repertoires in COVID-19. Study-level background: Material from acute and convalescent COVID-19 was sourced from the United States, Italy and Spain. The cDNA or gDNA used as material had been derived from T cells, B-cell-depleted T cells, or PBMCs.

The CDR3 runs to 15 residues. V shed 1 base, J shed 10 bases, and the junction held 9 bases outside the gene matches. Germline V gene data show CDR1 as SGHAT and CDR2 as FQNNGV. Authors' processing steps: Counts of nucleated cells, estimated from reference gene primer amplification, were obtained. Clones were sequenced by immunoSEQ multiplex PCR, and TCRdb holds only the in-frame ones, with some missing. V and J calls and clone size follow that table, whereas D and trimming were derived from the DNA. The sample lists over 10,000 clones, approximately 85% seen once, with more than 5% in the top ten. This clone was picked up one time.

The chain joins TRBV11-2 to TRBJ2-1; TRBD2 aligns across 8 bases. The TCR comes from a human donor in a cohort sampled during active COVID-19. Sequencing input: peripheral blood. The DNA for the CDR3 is TGTGCCAGCAGCTTAGTCTGGGTATTAGCGGGAGAGCAGTTCTTC. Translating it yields CASSLVWVLAGEQFF.